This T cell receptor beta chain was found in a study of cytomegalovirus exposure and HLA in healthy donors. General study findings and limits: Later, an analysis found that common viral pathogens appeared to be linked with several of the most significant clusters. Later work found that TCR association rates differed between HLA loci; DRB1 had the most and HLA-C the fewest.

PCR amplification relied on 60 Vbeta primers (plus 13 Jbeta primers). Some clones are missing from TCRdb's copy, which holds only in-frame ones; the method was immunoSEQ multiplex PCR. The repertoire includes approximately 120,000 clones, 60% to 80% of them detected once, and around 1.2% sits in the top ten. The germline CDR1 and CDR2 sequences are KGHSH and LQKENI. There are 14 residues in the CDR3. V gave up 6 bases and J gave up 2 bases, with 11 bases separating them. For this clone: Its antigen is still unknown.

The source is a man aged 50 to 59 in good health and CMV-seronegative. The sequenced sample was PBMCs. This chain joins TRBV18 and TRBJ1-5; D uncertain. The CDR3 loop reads CASSQTAGNQPQHF. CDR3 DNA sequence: TGTGCCAGCTCCCAAACAGCCGGCAATCAGCCCCAGCATTTT.